The 25 T cell receptor beta chains below come from one sample, sequenced in a study of PD-1 blockade in mismatch repair-deficient tumors. Libraries were prepared by immunoSEQ multiplex PCR; TCRdb keeps only in-frame clonotypes and omits some of them. The sample lists around 100,000 clones; 70% to 85% were seen once. This sample comprised peripheral blood, obtained around 8 months after starting pembrolizumab. All receptors come from an adult with mismatch repair-deficient cancer.

This sequence joins TRBV7-7 and TRBJ2-1, with TRBD1 identical over 7 bases. The CDR3 totals 13 residues. The V gene's germline CDR1 is SSHAT and CDR2 FNYEAQ (reference sequence). In DNA form, the CDR3 reads TGTGCTAGCGCCCCCACACAGGGGAATGAGCAGTTCTTC. This encodes CASAPTQGNEQFF. The variable domain in full, completed from reference TRBV7-7 and TRBJ2-1, reads GAGVSQSPRYKVTKRGQDVTLRCDPISSHATLYWYQQALGQGPEFLTYFNYEAQPDKSGLPSDRFSAERPEGSISTLTIQRTEQRDSAMYRCASAPTQGNEQFFGPGTRLTVL.

This clone was counted between two and nine times. The genes are TRBV7-6 and TRBJ2-7; D remains ambiguous. With 6 bases removed from V and 2 bases from J, the gap between germline ends came to 11 bases. Germline assignment: CDR1 SGHVS and CDR2 FNYEAQ. The CDR3 has 13 amino acids. CDR3 residues: CASRPAGAYEQYF. CDR3 bases: TGTGCCAGCAGGCCCGCCGGCGCCTACGAGCAGTACTTC.

The chain employs TRBV7-3 and TRBJ2-2, with 11 bases matching TRBD1. The junction had 13 bases not matched to a gene; V was cut back by 5 bases and J by 5 bases. The CDR3 runs 18 residues. The germline V gene encodes CDR1 SGHTA and CDR2 FQGTGA. The CDR3 DNA reads as TGTGCCAGCAGCATAGCCGCCGGGACAGGGGGGCGGACCGGGGAGCTGTTTTTT. It codes for CASSIAAGTGGRTGELFF.

The J gene is TRBJ1-2, the V gene TRBV27; 7 nucleotides align to TRBD1. The J segment lost 4 bases and the V segment lost 5 bases, leaving 13 bases of the junction unmatched. Germline CDR1 reads MNHEY; CDR2 reads SMNVEV (reference sequence). The CDR3 runs 16 residues. CDR3 DNA sequence: TGTGCCAGCAGTCCAAGCGGACAGGTTAGGACCTATGGCTACACCTTC. Translating gives CASSPSGQVRTYGYTF.

This chain joins TRBV2 and TRBJ2-2; 7 bases map to TRBD2. V lost 7 bases and J lost 7; bases outside the gene matches: 9. Germline V lookup: CDR1 SNHLY, CDR2 FYNNEI. The CDR3 covers 14 residues. This CDR3 is CASKGGEVFGELFF. Here the CDR3 DNA reads TGTGCCAGCAAGGGAGGGGAGGTGTTCGGGGAGCTGTTTTTT.

The gene calls are TRBV2 and TRBJ2-2, with D possibly being TRBD1 (5 bases). CDR1 is SNHLY, CDR2 FYNNEI, per germline. Trimming cost V 6 bases and J 4 bases, with 12 bases left between them. The CDR3 loop spans 14 amino acids. The CDR3 DNA sequence: TGTGCCAGCAGGGTACAGGCGACCACCGGGGAGCTGTTTTTT. Amino acids: CASRVQATTGELFF.

The chain recombines TRBV5-5 with TRBJ2-7; tentatively, D is TRBD2 (6 bases). Germline loops: CDR1 SGHKS, CDR2 YYEKEE (reference sequence). With 3 bases removed from V and 5 bases from J, the gap between germline ends came to 18 bases. The CDR3 consists of 15 residues. The CDR3 DNA reads as TGTGCCAGCAGCTACCTCGGGAGCGGATCCCACGAGCAGTACTTC. Residues: CASSYLGSGSHEQYF.

The chain couples TRBV7-3 to TRBJ1-1, with no clear D. Per the germline V gene, CDR1 is SGHTA and CDR2 is FQGTGA. Trimming removed 2 bases from V and 3 bases from J, with 7 bases in between. This CDR3 region has 13 residues. The CDR3 sequence: CASSLVEDTEAFF. The DNA of the CDR3 is TGTGCCAGCAGCTTAGTGGAAGACACTGAAGCTTTCTTT.

The chain links TRBV6-5 to TRBJ1-2; maybe TRBD1 (5 bases). With 1 base removed from V and 4 bases from J, the gap between germline ends came to 13 bases. CDR3 size: 15 residues. Germline CDR1 MNHEY, CDR2 SVGAGI. CDR3 sequence reads: CASSYWVGQPYGYTF. The CDR3 nucleotides read TGTGCCAGCAGTTACTGGGTGGGGCAGCCCTATGGCTACACCTTC.

V usage is TRBV19 and J usage is TRBJ2-1; D gene unclear. CDR3 length: 12 amino acids. The V end was cut by 9 bases, the J end by 4 bases, with 10 bases between. Germline-derived CDR1 and CDR2 are LNHDA and SQIVND (reference sequence). CDR3 amino acids: CARASGYNEQFF. The CDR3, as DNA: TGTGCCAGGGCCTCTGGATACAATGAGCAGTTCTTC.

The chain links TRBV5-6 to TRBJ2-7, with D unclear. V lost 4 bases and J 3 bases, leaving 5 bases between the germline ends. CDR3 length: 11 amino acids. Germline CDR1 is SGHDT and CDR2 is YYEEEE. The CDR3 region is CASSRNYEQYF. CDR3 coding DNA: TGTGCCAGCAGCCGAAACTACGAGCAGTACTTC.

As concerns this clone: This sample includes further DNA sequences coding for the same CDR3. V is TRBV30 and J is TRBJ2-5; 8 bases agree with TRBD1. The germline gives CDR1 GTSNPN, CDR2 SVGIG (reference sequence). V was pared by 2 bases and J by 2 bases, with 10 bases of the junction left unmatched. The CDR3 sequence is 16 residues long. Written as DNA, the CDR3 is TGTGCCTGGAGTCGCTACAGGGGGATCGGGCAAGAGACCCAGTACTTC. Encoded protein: CAWSRYRGIGQETQYF.

Only one count was recorded for this clone. This chain uses TRBV5-1 with TRBJ1-3; D remains unclear. The CDR3 consists of 14 residues. The V gene's germline CDR1 is SGHRS and CDR2 YFSETQ. The germline V and J ends were trimmed by 0 bases and 0 bases, with 4 bases remaining between them. In DNA form, the CDR3 reads TGCGCCAGCAGCTTGGAACCCTCTGGAAACACCATATATTTT. This translates into CASSLEPSGNTIYF.

The sample holds a few counts of this clone. V is TRBV6-5 and J is TRBJ2-2; D is unclear. The V gene's germline CDR1 is MNHEY and CDR2 SVGAGI. Trimming left V 8 bases short and J 4 bases short, with 14 bases between. The CDR3 has 14 amino acids. The CDR3, as DNA: TGTGCCAGCCGTTTCGTACCGACCACCGGGGAGCTGTTTTTT. Its translation: CASRFVPTTGELFF.

The chain carries TRBV10-3 and TRBJ2-2, with D possibly being TRBD2 (5 bases). Trimming pared 1 base from V and 6 bases from J, leaving 15 bases between. The germline CDR1 and CDR2 sequences are ENHRY and SYGVKD. The CDR3 is 16 amino acids. The CDR3 spells CAISELASSRAGELFF. The CDR3 nucleotides read TGTGCCATCAGTGAGTTGGCTAGCTCTCGGGCCGGGGAGCTGTTTTTT.

The chain uses TRBV7-8 and TRBJ2-7; no clear D gene. Trimming pared 1 base from V and 0 bases from J, leaving 7 bases between. The length of the CDR3 is 14 residues. Germline CDR1 SGHVS, CDR2 FQNEAQ. CDR3 amino acids: CASSLVRSSYEQYF. The CDR3, as DNA: TGTGCCAGCAGCTTAGTTCGGAGCTCCTACGAGCAGTACTTC.

This chain joins TRBV5-6 and TRBJ1-1; D uncertain. The CDR3 covers 13 residues. With 7 bases removed from V and 0 bases from J, the gap between germline ends came to 10 bases. CDR1 and CDR2 from the germline V gene are SGHDT and YYEEEE. The CDR3 nucleotides are TGTGCCAGCCTTAAGACCTTGAACACTGAAGCTTTCTTT. It translates to CASLKTLNTEAFF.

The rearrangement uses TRBV15 and TRBJ2-7, with 10 positions matching TRBD2. The ends lost 5 bases at V and 6 bases at J; junction bases unmatched: 13. The length of the CDR3 is 16 residues. The germline V gene encodes CDR1 LNHNV and CDR2 YYDKDF (reference sequence). CDR3 in DNA: TGTGCCACCAGCGCGGGACGCTCTAGCGGGAGCCCCGAGCAGTACTTC. Its translation is CATSAGRSSGSPEQYF.

J is TRBJ1-5 and V is TRBV30; D gene unclear. Germline V lookup: CDR1 GTSNPN, CDR2 SVGIG (reference sequence). V shed 2 bases and J shed 5 bases, with 16 bases lying between them. The CDR3 runs 15 residues. Written as DNA, the CDR3 is TGTGCCTGGAGTCCCCCCCTCCGGGGAGATCAGCCCCAGCATTTT. This gives the protein CAWSPPLRGDQPQHF.

This clone was detected once. This chain uses TRBV5-6 with TRBJ2-7; perhaps TRBD1 as D (6 bases). Germline values: CDR1 SGHDT, CDR2 YYEEEE. The CDR3 is 16 residues long. Deletions cut 2 bases from V and 1 base from J, with 16 bases between. CDR3 region: CASSFNQGRASYEQYF. Written as DNA, the CDR3 is TGTGCCAGCAGCTTTAATCAGGGGCGAGCGTCCTACGAGCAGTACTTC. The complete variable domain, with remaining parts taken from reference TRBV5-6 and TRBJ2-7, reads DAGVTQSPTHLIKTRGQQVTLRCSPKSGHDTVSWYQQALGQGPQFIFQYYEEEERQRGNFPDRFSGHQFPNYSSELNVNALLLGDSALYLCASSFNQGRASYEQYFGPGTRLTVT.

This clone was observed many times. This chain connects TRBV7-3 to TRBJ1-2; TRBD1 matches at 7 bases. This CDR3 comprises 17 residues. V gave up 1 base and J gave up 2 bases; unmatched junction bases: 10. Germline V gene lookup returns CDR1 SGHTA and CDR2 FQGTGA. The CDR3 bases are TGTGCCAGCAGCTTAAATCCCACTCCGACAGGGAACTATGGCTACACCTTC. Translated: CASSLNPTPTGNYGYTF.

The chain uses TRBV6-5 and TRBJ2-7, with no clear D. V lost 4 bases and J lost 3, with 13 bases in between. The CDR3 runs to 14 residues. Germline V gene data show CDR1 as MNHEY and CDR2 as SVGAGI. CDR3 residues: CASSSSPADYEQYF. Written as DNA, the CDR3 is TGTGCCAGCAGTTCTTCTCCCGCCGACTACGAGCAGTACTTC.

On this clone itself: The junction does not match germline at one end; this may be a read error. The rearrangement joins TRBV30 to TRBJ2-1; D might be TRBD1 (6 bases). Germline CDR1 reads GTSNPN; CDR2 reads SVGIG (reference sequence). CDR3 length: 15 amino acids. CDR3: CAWSGGQGSHNEQFF. CDR3 nucleotide sequence: TGTGCCTGGAGTGGGGGGCAGGGCTCCCACAATGAGCAGTTCTTC.

This clone was counted once. This same CDR3 is encoded by further DNA sequences in the sample. The rearrangement links TRBV9 to TRBJ2-3, with a possible D match to TRBD1 (5 bases). Trimming cost V 0 bases and J 3 bases, with 5 bases left between them. The length of the CDR3 is 13 residues. CDR1 is SGDLS and CDR2 is YYNGEE in the germline V gene. The CDR3 sequence: CASSVAGTDTQYF. DNA of the CDR3: TGTGCCAGCAGCGTAGCAGGGACAGATACGCAGTATTTT.

The chain recombines TRBV6-5 with TRBJ1-2, with 7 nucleotides matching TRBD1. Germline V gives CDR1 MNHEY, CDR2 SVGAGI. V lost 5 bases and J lost 9; bases outside the gene matches: 12. The CDR3 sequence is 14 residues long. CDR3 bases: TGTGCCAGCAGTAACCCTGGGCAGGGGGATCGCTACACCTTC. Its translation is CASSNPGQGDRYTF.